This T cell receptor beta chain was sequenced during a study of PD-1 blockade in classical Hodgkin lymphoma. The protocol was immunoSEQ multiplex PCR, while the TCRdb copy is restricted to in-frame clones and leaves out a portion. Of tens of thousands of clones listed, roughly 90% are singletons. There are 13 residues in the CDR3. V lost 7 bases and J 0 bases, leaving 9 bases between the germline ends. The germline gives CDR1 MDHEN, CDR2 SYDVKM. All patients relapsed after autologous stem cell transplantation, and brentuximab vedotin exposure varied. The rearrangement joins TRBV28 to TRBJ1-1; D ambiguous. The sample here was peripheral blood mononuclear cells (PBMCs), taken at baseline. The clonotype was recovered from a human donor with classical Hodgkin lymphoma. CDR3 region: CASTGSVNTEAFF. CDR3 DNA: TGTGCCAGCACCGGCAGTGTGAACACTGAAGCTTTCTTT.